In its sample, the clone carrying this TCR beta chain was seen a few times. Its antigen is as yet unknown. With sequencing, the targeted depth ranged from 1 in 200,000 to 1 in 1 million T cells. Generated by immunoSEQ multiplex PCR, the TCRdb table keeps only in-frame clones and is missing some. The table includes 250,000 to 350,000 clones, 76% detected once. The sample comes from a study of cytotoxic CD8 clonotypes in ibrutinib-treated CLL. Overall study context: Patients attained about 25 partial and 2 complete responses; at median around 63 months, roughly 15 remained remitted while some 12 progressed. Study conclusions and caveats: Different sampling times were used for sustained-remission and progressing patients.

The germline V gene encodes CDR1 SQVTM and CDR2 ANQGSEA. V lost 4 bases and J 0 bases, leaving 6 bases between the germline ends. CDR3 length equals 12 residues. The sample consisted of PBMCs, taken at disease progression, from a patient treated with ibrutinib. This clonotype originated in a human donor with chronic lymphocytic leukemia. The gene calls are TRBV29-1 and TRBJ1-2; D uncertain. The CDR3 DNA sequence: TGCAGCGTTGGCAGGTCTAACTATGGCTACACCTTC. Its protein product is CSVGRSNYGYTF.